The clone carrying this TCR beta chain appeared a few times. The target antigen is unknown. The data were taken from a study of T cells in Graves' hyperthyroidism and ophthalmopathy. Exclusion followed for patients with uncontrolled infection, other autoimmune disease, pregnancy or lactation. Diagnosing involved the use of clinical symptoms, serum thyroxine and TRAb, thyroid ultrasound and orbital computed tomography. Study results and caveats: Most thyroid-expanded clonotypes above 0.001 were also found in blood. A model of 13 V-J pairs discriminated ophthalmopathy from stable hyperthyroidism.

What was amplified from RNA transcripts were TCR beta CDR3 regions. The primer set for the first-round RT-PCR of the TCR CDR3 was HTBI. TCRdb used MiXCR to reprocess the multiplex PCR reads, holding one entry per CDR3 protein. The sample carries fewer than 400,000 distinct CDR3 sequences, about 14% recorded once. The V gene lost 0 bases and the J gene lost 8 bases, with 20 bases spanning the gap. This CDR3 region has 16 residues. Looked up from germline, CDR1 is DFQATT and CDR2 is SNEGSKA (reference sequence). V gene TRBV20-1 combines with J gene TRBJ2-1, with a possible D match to TRBD2 (6 bases). The sample taken for sequencing was blood. The receptor was isolated from a man between 50 and 59 years old with Graves' ophthalmopathy. CDR3 residues: CSARDPWGERGDEQFF. The CDR3 nucleotides are TGCAGTGCTAGAGATCCCTGGGGGGAACGAGGGGATGAGCAGTTCTTC.